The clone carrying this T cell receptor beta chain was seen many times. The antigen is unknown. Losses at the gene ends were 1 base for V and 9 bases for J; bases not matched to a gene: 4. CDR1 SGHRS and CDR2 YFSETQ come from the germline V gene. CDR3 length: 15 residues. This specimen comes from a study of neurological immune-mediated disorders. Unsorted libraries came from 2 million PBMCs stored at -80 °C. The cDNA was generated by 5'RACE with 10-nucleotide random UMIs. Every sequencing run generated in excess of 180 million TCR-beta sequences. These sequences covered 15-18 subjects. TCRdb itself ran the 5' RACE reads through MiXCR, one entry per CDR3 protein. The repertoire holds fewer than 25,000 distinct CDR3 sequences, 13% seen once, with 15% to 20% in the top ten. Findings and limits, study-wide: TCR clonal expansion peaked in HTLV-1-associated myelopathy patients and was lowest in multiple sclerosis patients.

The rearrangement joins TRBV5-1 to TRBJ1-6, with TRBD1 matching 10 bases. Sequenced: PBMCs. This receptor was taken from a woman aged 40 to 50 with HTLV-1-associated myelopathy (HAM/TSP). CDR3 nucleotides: TGCGCCAGCAGCTTGAGACAGGGGGCTGGTTCACCCCTCCACTTT. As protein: CASSLRQGAGSPLHF.